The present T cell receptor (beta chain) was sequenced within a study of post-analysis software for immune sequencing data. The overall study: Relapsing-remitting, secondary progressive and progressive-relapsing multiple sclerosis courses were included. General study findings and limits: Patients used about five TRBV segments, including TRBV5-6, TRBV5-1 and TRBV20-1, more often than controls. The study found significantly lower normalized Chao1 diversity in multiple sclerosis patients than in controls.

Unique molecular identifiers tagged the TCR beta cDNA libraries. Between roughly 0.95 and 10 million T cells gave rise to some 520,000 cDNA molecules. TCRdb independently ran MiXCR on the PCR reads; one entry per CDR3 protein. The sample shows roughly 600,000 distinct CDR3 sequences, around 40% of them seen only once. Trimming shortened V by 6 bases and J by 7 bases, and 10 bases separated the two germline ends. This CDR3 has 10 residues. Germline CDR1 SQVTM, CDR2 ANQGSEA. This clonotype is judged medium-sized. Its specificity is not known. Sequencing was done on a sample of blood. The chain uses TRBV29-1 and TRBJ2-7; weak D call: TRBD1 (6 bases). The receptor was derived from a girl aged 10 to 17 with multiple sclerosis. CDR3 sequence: CSVLTGEQYF. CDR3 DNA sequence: TGCAGCGTACTAACAGGGGAGCAGTACTTC.